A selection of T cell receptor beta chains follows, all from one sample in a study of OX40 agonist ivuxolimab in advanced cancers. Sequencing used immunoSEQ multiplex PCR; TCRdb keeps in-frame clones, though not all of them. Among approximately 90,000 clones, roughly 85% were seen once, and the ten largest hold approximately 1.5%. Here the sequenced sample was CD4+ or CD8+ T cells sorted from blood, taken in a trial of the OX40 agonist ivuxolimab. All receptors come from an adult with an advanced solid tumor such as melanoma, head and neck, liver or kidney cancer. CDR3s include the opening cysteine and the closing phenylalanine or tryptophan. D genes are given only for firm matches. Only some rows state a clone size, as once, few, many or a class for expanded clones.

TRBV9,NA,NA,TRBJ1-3,TGTGCCAGCAGCGTAGCCCGCTCTGGAAACACCATATATTTT,CASSVARSGNTIYF
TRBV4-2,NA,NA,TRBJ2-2,TGTGCCAGCAGCCAAGAAGATATTGGGGTAATGAACACCGGGGAGCTGTTTTTT,CASSQEDIGVMNTGELFF
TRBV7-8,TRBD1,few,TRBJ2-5,TGTGCCAGCAGCTTACGACAGGGCGGAGTGACCCAGTACTTC,CASSLRQGGVTQYF
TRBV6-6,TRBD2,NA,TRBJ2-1,TGTGCCAGCAGCCAGGGCGGGGGCTCCTACAATGAGCAGTTCTTC,CASSQGGGSYNEQFF
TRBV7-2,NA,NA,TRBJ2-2,TGTGCCAGCAGCACCTATGGGGGCGACACCGGGGAGCTGTTTTTT,CASSTYGGDTGELFF
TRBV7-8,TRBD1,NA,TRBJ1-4,TGTGCCAGCAGCCCGGGGACAGACCCAACTAATGAAAAACTGTTTTTT,CASSPGTDPTNEKLFF
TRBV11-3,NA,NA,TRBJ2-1,TGTGCCAGCAGCTTGATCGGGGGCGAGCAGTTCTTC,CASSLIGGEQFF
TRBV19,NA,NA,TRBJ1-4,TGTGCCAGTAGTATGGGTCAGCCGGGGACTAATGAAAAACTGTTTTTT,CASSMGQPGTNEKLFF
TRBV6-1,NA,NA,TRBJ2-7,TGTGCCACCCAGCGGGGACAACGTTACGAGCAGTACTTC,CATQRGQRYEQYF
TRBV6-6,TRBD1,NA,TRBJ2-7,TGTGCCAGCAGTCCCCCGGGACAGCTCTACGAGCAGTACTTC,CASSPPGQLYEQYF
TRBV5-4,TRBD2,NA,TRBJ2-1,TGTGCCAGCAGGCCCGGGGGGGCGGACAGCTCCTACAATGAGCAGTTCTTC,CASRPGGADSSYNEQFF